Listed below are T cell receptor beta chains from one sample, sequenced in a study of identifying expanded T cells in peripheral blood. Assay used: immunoSEQ multiplex PCR; TCRdb lists only in-frame clones, some missing. The repertoire holds approximately 100,000 clones, with around 88% as singletons. Sequencing was carried out using blood. Receptor source: a person aged 18 to 70 in good health. Each CDR3 is given with its conserved first and last residue. A D gene is named only where the DNA matches it firmly. Rows give clone size only sometimes, using once, few, many, or a class for an expanded clone.

abundance	d_gene	v_gene	j_gene	CDR3nt	CDR3aa
-	TRBD2	TRBV4-3	TRBJ2-5	TGCGCCAGCAGCCAAGCGGGGGGAAGAGATGGGACCCAGTACTTC	CASSQAGGRDGTQYF
-	-	TRBV2	TRBJ2-1	TGTGCCACTGCGGGGCCCGGTCCCAATGAGCAGTTCTTC	CATAGPGPNEQFF
once	-	TRBV5-1	TRBJ2-7	TGCGCCAGCAGCTTGGCTCCCCATTTGGACGAGCAGTACTTC	CASSLAPHLDEQYF
few	TRBD1	TRBV19	TRBJ1-6	TGTGCCAGTAGTTTTACCGGGACAGGGGATTCACCCCTCCACTTT	CASSFTGTGDSPLHF
-	TRBD2	TRBV7-6	TRBJ2-5	TGTGCCAGCAGCCTAGGGCGGGGGGGCCCAGAGACCCAGTACTTC	CASSLGRGGPETQYF
-	-	TRBV10-3	TRBJ1-2	TGTGCTTCCCACCGAGGGAGTTCTGGCTACACCTTC	CASHRGSSGYTF
few	TRBD1	TRBV7-2	TRBJ1-2	TGTGCCAGCCGTCCCCCCCGACAGGGTCCTGGCTACACCTTC	CASRPPRQGPGYTF
-	-	TRBV28	TRBJ2-7	TGTGCCAGCGAGGGCCCGGGTCTCAGCCCCTACGAGCAGTACTTC	CASEGPGLSPYEQYF
-	-	TRBV6-5	TRBJ1-5	TGTGCCAGCAGGGTAGGTCGAGGGGGACAGCCCCAGCATTTT	CASRVGRGGQPQHF
-	TRBD1	TRBV2	TRBJ1-2	TGTGCCAGCCCGGGACAGGGGTTGGGGTACACCTTC	CASPGQGLGYTF
-	-	TRBV28	TRBJ1-2	TGTGCCAGCAGTCTTCCGACAGGCGCTAAGGCGGGCTACACCTTC	CASSLPTGAKAGYTF
-	TRBD2	TRBV5-6	TRBJ2-2	TGTGCCAGCAGCCCTCATGGGGGAGGGCCGTTGCGGGACACCGGGGAGCTGTTTTTT	CASSPHGGGPLRDTGELFF
once	-	TRBV28	TRBJ1-2	TGTGCCAGCAGTTCCCATGGTGAGGGCTACACCTTC	CASSSHGEGYTF
-	-	TRBV7-2	TRBJ1-6	TGTGCCAGCAGCCCACCCGACTACGCACCCCTCCACTTT	CASSPPDYAPLHF
-	TRBD2	TRBV29-1	TRBJ2-3	TGCAGCGTCAGGGGACTAGCGGGGGCCACAGATACGCAGTATTTT	CSVRGLAGATDTQYF
-	TRBD1	TRBV9	TRBJ1-3	TGTGCCAGCAGCGTAGAAGGGGGGACAGGGGCCCCGTATTCTGGAAACACCATATATTTT	CASSVEGGTGAPYSGNTIYF
-	-	TRBV29-1	TRBJ1-1	TGCAGCGTTGACGGGGGGTACACTGAAGCTTTCTTT	CSVDGGYTEAFF
-	-	TRBV15	TRBJ2-3	TGTGCCACCAGCAGAGGGCTCGGGAATAACGGCGATACGCAGTATTTT	CATSRGLGNNGDTQYF
once	-	TRBV2	TRBJ1-1	TGTGCCAGCAGCCGGAACCGGGACACAGAAGCTTTCTTT	CASSRNRDTEAFF
-	-	TRBV5-4	TRBJ1-1	TGTGCCAGCAGCCTAGCTGGTAACGGGGGCGGGACTGAAGCTTTCTTT	CASSLAGNGGGTEAFF
-	-	TRBV7-9	TRBJ2-3	TGTGCCAGCAGCCCAGGGGGGCGGGGGTACAGCACAGATACGCAGTATTTT	CASSPGGRGYSTDTQYF
-	TRBD1	TRBV18	TRBJ2-1	TGTGCCAGCTCACCCGCCGACCGACAGGGGATCTACAATGAGCAGTTCTTC	CASSPADRQGIYNEQFF
-	-	TRBV29-1	TRBJ1-1	TGCAGCGTGATCGGGGAGGGTGGCAGGGTCACTGAAGCTTTCTTT	CSVIGEGGRVTEAFF
-	-	TRBV11-1	TRBJ1-2	TGTGCCAGCAGCTTTGAAAACTATGGCTACACCTTC	CASSFENYGYTF
-	-	TRBV6-6	TRBJ2-3	TGTGCCAGCAGTTACGACGGAGGGCACACAGATACGCAGTATTTT	CASSYDGGHTDTQYF
-	-	TRBV7-9	TRBJ1-2	TGTGCCAGCAGCTTAGTCGCGGGGTTTGAGGGTTACTATGGCTACACCTTC	CASSLVAGFEGYYGYTF
-	TRBD1	TRBV10-3	TRBJ1-2	TGTGCCACCAGACAGGGGGAGGAGTGGTATGGCTACACCTTC	CATRQGEEWYGYTF
-	-	TRBV28	TRBJ1-6	TGTGCCAGCAGTCTTGGCTCCCAGCCCCTTAATTCACCCCTCCACTTT	CASSLGSQPLNSPLHF
-	TRBD1	TRBV6-5	TRBJ2-3	TGTGCCAGCAGTGTGGGACAGGGAACAGATACGCAGTATTTT	CASSVGQGTDTQYF
-	-	TRBV6-5	TRBJ1-2	TGTGCCAGCAGTTACTCAGAAACAGGGAATGGCTACACCTTC	CASSYSETGNGYTF
-	-	TRBV19	TRBJ2-1	TGTGCCAGTAGTATTGACGCGGCCGTCGTCAACAATGAGCAGTTCTTC	CASSIDAAVVNNEQFF
few	TRBD1	TRBV10-3	TRBJ1-1	TGTGCCATCAGTGAGGTACAGGGGGACACTGAAGCTTTCTTT	CAISEVQGDTEAFF
-	TRBD2	TRBV4-3	TRBJ2-2	TGCGCCAGCAGCCGGCGGGGAGGGACCGGGGAGCTGTTTTTT	CASSRRGGTGELFF
-	-	TRBV9	TRBJ2-5	TGTGCCAGCAGCCCGGCCGGCCAAGAGACCCAGTACTTC	CASSPAGQETQYF
-	-	TRBV6-1	TRBJ2-2	TGTGCCAGCAGTGGCTTCGGGGGTCGCGGGGTCACCGGGGAGCTGTTTTTT	CASSGFGGRGVTGELFF
once	TRBD2	TRBV6-5	TRBJ2-3	TGTGCCAGCAGTTACCTTAGCGGGGGGGCAGCAGATACGCAGTATTTT	CASSYLSGGAADTQYF
-	-	TRBV2	TRBJ1-2	TGTGCCAGCAGCACCCCAGGAAGGTATGGCTACACCTTC	CASSTPGRYGYTF
-	-	TRBV7-9	TRBJ2-7	TGTGCCAGCGGTCAGACAGCGGGCACCTACGAGCAGTACTTC	CASGQTAGTYEQYF
-	-	TRBV30	TRBJ1-2	TGTGCCTGGAGTCATGATAACTATGGCTACACCTTC	CAWSHDNYGYTF
-	-	TRBV6-5	TRBJ1-6	TGTGCCAGCAGTTATGTTCCCAGCTCCTATAATTCACCCCTCCACTTT	CASSYVPSSYNSPLHF
-	-	TRBV7-2	TRBJ2-7	TGTGCCAGCAGCTCCCCCGGGACCTACGAGCAGTACTTC	CASSSPGTYEQYF
-	TRBD1	TRBV5-5	TRBJ2-7	TGTGCCAGCAGCGCGACCGGGACAGGGGGTTACGAGCAGTACTTC	CASSATGTGGYEQYF
-	TRBD1	TRBV5-1	TRBJ2-7	TGCGCCAGCAGCTTGGACAGGGGGGCCTACGAGCAGTACTTC	CASSLDRGAYEQYF
-	-	TRBV13	TRBJ2-7	TGTGCCAGCAGCTTAGGAGCCTACGAGCAGTACTTC	CASSLGAYEQYF
-	TRBD1	TRBV18	TRBJ1-2	TGTGCCAGCTCACCCCGCGGTGGTACCCAGGGGGCAGAGGGCTACACCTTC	CASSPRGGTQGAEGYTF
-	-	TRBV4-2	TRBJ1-2	TGTGCCAGCAGGGGTACATTAGAGGTCTATGGCTACACCTTC	CASRGTLEVYGYTF
-	TRBD1	TRBV5-4	TRBJ2-5	TGTGCCAGCAGCTGGGACAGGGGGCAAGAGGCCCAGTACTTC	CASSWDRGQEAQYF
-	-	TRBV18	TRBJ2-5	TGTGCCAGCTCACCTCGGGAAAGGGGATGGAAGACCCAGTACTTC	CASSPRERGWKTQYF
-	TRBD1	TRBV29-1	TRBJ1-2	TGCAGCGCCAGGACAGGGGAGGACTATGGCTACACCTTC	CSARTGEDYGYTF
-	-	TRBV6-1	TRBJ1-1	TGTGCCAGCAGGGTCGGGTCGAACACTGAAGCTTTCTTT	CASRVGSNTEAFF
-	-	TRBV18	TRBJ2-2	TGTGCCAGCTCCTTTACAGGGAGTTTTTCCACCGGGGAGCTGTTTTTT	CASSFTGSFSTGELFF
-	-	TRBV2	TRBJ1-2	TGTGCCAGCAAAGAGGGCACGAGATATGGCTACACCTTC	CASKEGTRYGYTF
-	-	TRBV6-6	TRBJ2-1	TGTGCCAGCAGTTACGGAAGTGAGCAGTTCTTC	CASSYGSEQFF
-	TRBD2	TRBV5-1	TRBJ2-1	TGCGCCAGCTCTTACCGGGGGGGCAACAATGAGCAGTTCTTC	CASSYRGGNNEQFF
-	TRBD2	TRBV9	TRBJ2-3	TGTGCCAGCAGCGTAGGGCCCAGCGGGGCATCAGATACGCAGTATTTT	CASSVGPSGASDTQYF
-	-	TRBV11-2	TRBJ2-1	TGTGCCAGCAGCTTAGCCATTTACAATGAGCAGTTCTTC	CASSLAIYNEQFF
-	-	TRBV18	TRBJ1-5	TGTGCCAGCTCACCGGGTGTGCTTCAGCCCCAGCATTTT	CASSPGVLQPQHF
many	TRBD1	TRBV20-1	TRBJ1-1	TGCAGTGCTAGAAGGGGACAGGAAGCTTTCTTT	CSARRGQEAFF
-	TRBD2	TRBV19	TRBJ2-7	TGTGCCAGTAGTAGCCCGGCGGGACTAGGACGCGAGCAGTACTTC	CASSSPAGLGREQYF
-	-	TRBV7-2	TRBJ2-1	TGTGCCAGCAGCCAAGGAACGGGCGGGGTCAATGAGCAGTTCTTC	CASSQGTGGVNEQFF